A selection of T cell receptor beta chains follows, all from one sample in a study of OX40 agonist ivuxolimab in advanced cancers. Using immunoSEQ multiplex PCR, the repertoire was profiled, and TCRdb retains in-frame clones only, with some absent. The table has more than 70,000 clones, approximately 90% seen once. Sequenced here: CD4+ or CD8+ T cells sorted from blood, sampled in a trial of the OX40 agonist ivuxolimab. Receptor source: an adult with an advanced solid tumor such as melanoma, head and neck, liver or kidney cancer. The CDR3 runs from the conserved cysteine through the conserved F or W. The order of the fields is D gene, clone size, V gene, J gene, CDR3 protein, CDR3 DNA. D genes are given only for firm matches. Clone size is stated in some rows and not others, as once, few, many or a class when expanded.

d_call: NA
clone_size: once
v_call: TRBV19
j_call: TRBJ2-2
cdr3_aa: CASSIGKASGELFF
cdr3_nt: TGTGCCAGTAGTATCGGGAAAGCTAGCGGGGAGCTGTTTTTT

d_call: TRBD1
clone_size: once
v_call: TRBV7-6
j_call: TRBJ2-7
cdr3_aa: CASSSQGAASSEQYF
cdr3_nt: TGTGCCAGCAGCTCGCAGGGGGCTGCCTCTTCCGAGCAGTACTTC

d_call: NA
clone_size: NA
v_call: TRBV20-1
j_call: TRBJ2-7
cdr3_aa: CSASGSYEQYF
cdr3_nt: TGCAGTGCTAGCGGGTCCTACGAGCAGTACTTC

d_call: TRBD1
clone_size: once
v_call: TRBV7-9
j_call: TRBJ2-5
cdr3_aa: CASSTRDRAQETQYF
cdr3_nt: TGTGCCAGCAGCACCCGGGACAGGGCGCAAGAGACCCAGTACTTC

d_call: NA
clone_size: NA
v_call: TRBV5-4
j_call: TRBJ1-1
cdr3_aa: CASSSWGGVEAFF
cdr3_nt: TGTGCCAGCAGCTCCTGGGGAGGAGTTGAAGCTTTCTTT

d_call: NA
clone_size: NA
v_call: TRBV5-1
j_call: TRBJ2-5
cdr3_aa: CASSWVGETQYF
cdr3_nt: TGCGCCAGCAGCTGGGTGGGGGAGACCCAGTACTTC

d_call: NA
clone_size: NA
v_call: TRBV10-2
j_call: TRBJ2-1
cdr3_aa: CASSGTLQVHNEQFF
cdr3_nt: TGCGCCAGCAGTGGGACCCTACAGGTACACAATGAGCAGTTCTTC

d_call: NA
clone_size: once
v_call: TRBV6-4
j_call: TRBJ1-1
cdr3_aa: CASSSQGSSTEAFF
cdr3_nt: TGTGCCAGCAGTTCACAGGGTAGTTCCACTGAAGCTTTCTTT

d_call: TRBD2
clone_size: NA
v_call: TRBV28
j_call: TRBJ2-3
cdr3_aa: CASRPPGRADTQYF
cdr3_nt: TGTGCCAGCAGACCACCCGGGAGGGCAGATACGCAGTATTTT

d_call: NA
clone_size: NA
v_call: TRBV19
j_call: TRBJ2-1
cdr3_aa: CASSIVPNEQFF
cdr3_nt: TGTGCCAGTAGTATAGTGCCTAATGAGCAGTTCTTC

d_call: NA
clone_size: NA
v_call: TRBV29-1
j_call: TRBJ2-1
cdr3_aa: CSQGKTSNEQFF
cdr3_nt: TGCAGCCAGGGGAAAACGTCTAATGAGCAGTTCTTC

d_call: NA
clone_size: NA
v_call: TRBV7-2
j_call: TRBJ2-7
cdr3_aa: CASSFRPPPYEQYF
cdr3_nt: TGTGCCAGCAGCTTCCGGCCCCCCCCTTACGAGCAGTACTTC

d_call: TRBD1
clone_size: NA
v_call: TRBV6-5
j_call: TRBJ1-1
cdr3_aa: CASSRQGSEAFF
cdr3_nt: TGTGCCAGCAGTAGACAGGGTTCTGAAGCTTTCTTT

d_call: TRBD1
clone_size: NA
v_call: TRBV14
j_call: TRBJ2-7
cdr3_aa: CASSQGITGQGFHEQYF
cdr3_nt: TGTGCCAGCAGCCAAGGGATCACGGGACAGGGATTCCACGAGCAGTACTTC

d_call: TRBD2
clone_size: NA
v_call: TRBV7-8
j_call: TRBJ2-7
cdr3_aa: CASSLVGREGVYEQYF
cdr3_nt: TGTGCCAGCAGCTTAGTAGGGCGGGAGGGGGTCTACGAGCAGTACTTC

d_call: NA
clone_size: NA
v_call: TRBV7-2
j_call: TRBJ2-1
cdr3_aa: CASSLGLGRVNEQFF
cdr3_nt: TGTGCCAGCAGCTTAGGACTAGGCCGGGTAAATGAGCAGTTCTTC

d_call: NA
clone_size: NA
v_call: TRBV11-2
j_call: TRBJ2-7
cdr3_aa: CASSLERRGYYEQYF
cdr3_nt: TGTGCCAGCAGCTTAGAACGTCGGGGGTACTACGAGCAGTACTTC

d_call: TRBD1
clone_size: NA
v_call: TRBV7-9
j_call: TRBJ2-3
cdr3_aa: CASSPGQGNTDTQYF
cdr3_nt: TGTGCCAGCAGCCCCGGACAGGGAAACACAGATACGCAGTATTTT